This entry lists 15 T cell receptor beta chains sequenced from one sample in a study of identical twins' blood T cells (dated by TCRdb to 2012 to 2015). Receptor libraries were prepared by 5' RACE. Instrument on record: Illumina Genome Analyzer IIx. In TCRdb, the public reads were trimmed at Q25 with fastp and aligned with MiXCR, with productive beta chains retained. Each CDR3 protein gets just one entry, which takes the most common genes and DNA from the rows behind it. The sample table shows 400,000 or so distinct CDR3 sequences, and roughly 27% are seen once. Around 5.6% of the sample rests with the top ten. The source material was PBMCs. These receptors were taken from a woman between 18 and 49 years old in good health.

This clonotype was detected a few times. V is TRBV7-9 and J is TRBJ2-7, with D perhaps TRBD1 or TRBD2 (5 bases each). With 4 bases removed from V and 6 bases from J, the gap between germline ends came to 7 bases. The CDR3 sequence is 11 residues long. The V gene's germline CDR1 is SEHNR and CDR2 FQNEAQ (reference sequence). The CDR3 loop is CASSYGTEQYF. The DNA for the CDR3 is TGTGCCAGCAGCTACGGGACCGAGCAGTACTTC.

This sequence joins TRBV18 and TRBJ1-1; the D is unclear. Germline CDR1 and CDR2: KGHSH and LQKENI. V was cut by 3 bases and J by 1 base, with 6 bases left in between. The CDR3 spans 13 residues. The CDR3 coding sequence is TGTGCCAGCTCACCCCTCGCGAACACTGAAGCTTTCTTT. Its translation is CASSPLANTEAFF.

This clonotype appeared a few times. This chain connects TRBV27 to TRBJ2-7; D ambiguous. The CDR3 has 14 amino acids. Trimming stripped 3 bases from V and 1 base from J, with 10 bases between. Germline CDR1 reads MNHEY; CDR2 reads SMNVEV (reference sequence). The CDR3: CASSFNRVSYEQYF. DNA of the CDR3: TGTGCCAGCAGTTTCAACCGGGTTTCCTACGAGCAGTACTTC.

The CDR3: CASSEVWDQPQHF. CDR3 nucleotide sequence: TGTGCCAGCAGTGAAGTATGGGATCAGCCCCAGCATTTT. V is TRBV6-1 and J is TRBJ1-5; D remains ambiguous. This CDR3 contains 13 residues. The germline gives CDR1 MNHNS, CDR2 SASEGT. Trimming took 1 base from V and 5 from J, leaving 6 bases between them.

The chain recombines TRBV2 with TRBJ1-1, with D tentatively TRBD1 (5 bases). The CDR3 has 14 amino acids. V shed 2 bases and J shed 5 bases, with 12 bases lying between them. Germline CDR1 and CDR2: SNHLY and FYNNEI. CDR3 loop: CASSEQGTMTEAFF. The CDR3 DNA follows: TGTGCCAGCAGTGAACAGGGTACGATGACTGAAGCTTTCTTT.

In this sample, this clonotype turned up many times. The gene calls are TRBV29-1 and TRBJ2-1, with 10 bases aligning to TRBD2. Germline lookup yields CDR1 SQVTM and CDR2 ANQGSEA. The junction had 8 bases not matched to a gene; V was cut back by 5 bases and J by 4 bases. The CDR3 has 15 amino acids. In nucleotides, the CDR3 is TGCAGCGTTACCTTAGCGGGAGGTGTGTACAATGAGCAGTTCTTC. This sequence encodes CSVTLAGGVYNEQFF.

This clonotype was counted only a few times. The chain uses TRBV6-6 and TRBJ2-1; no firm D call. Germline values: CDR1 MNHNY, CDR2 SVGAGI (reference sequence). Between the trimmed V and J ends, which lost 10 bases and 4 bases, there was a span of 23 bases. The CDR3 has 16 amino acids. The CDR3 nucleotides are TGTGCCACGCTAGGACCGGTTTGGATCGGTTACAATGAGCAGTTCTTC. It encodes CATLGPVWIGYNEQFF.

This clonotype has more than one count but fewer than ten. The CDR3 nucleotides read TGCAGCGTTCGACCGGGCTCCGGGGACACTGAAGCTTTCTTT. Translated, it gives CSVRPGSGDTEAFF. The chain carries TRBV29-1 and TRBJ1-1, with D uncertain. V was clipped by 5 bases and J by 3 bases, with 16 bases between them. Germline V gene sequence: CDR1 SQVTM, CDR2 ANQGSEA. The CDR3 extends over 14 amino acids.

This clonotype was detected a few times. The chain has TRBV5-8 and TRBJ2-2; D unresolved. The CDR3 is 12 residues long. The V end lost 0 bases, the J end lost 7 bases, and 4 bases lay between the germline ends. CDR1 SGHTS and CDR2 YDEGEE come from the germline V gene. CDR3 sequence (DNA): TGTGCCAGCAGCTTGGATGTCGGGGAGCTGTTTTTT. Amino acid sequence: CASSLDVGELFF.

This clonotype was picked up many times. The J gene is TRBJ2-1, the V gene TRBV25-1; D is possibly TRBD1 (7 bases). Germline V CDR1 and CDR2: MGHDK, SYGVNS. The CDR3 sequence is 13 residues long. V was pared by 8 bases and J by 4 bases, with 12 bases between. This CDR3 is CASATGTYNEQFF. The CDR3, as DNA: TGTGCCAGCGCGACAGGGACTTACAATGAGCAGTTCTTC.

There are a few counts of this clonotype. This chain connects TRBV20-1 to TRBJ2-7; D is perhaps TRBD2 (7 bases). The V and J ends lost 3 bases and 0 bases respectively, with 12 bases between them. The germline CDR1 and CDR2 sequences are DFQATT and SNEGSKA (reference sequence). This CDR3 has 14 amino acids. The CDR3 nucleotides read TGCAGTGCTAGTTGGCGGGGGCGCTCCTACGAGCAGTACTTC. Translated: CSASWRGRSYEQYF.

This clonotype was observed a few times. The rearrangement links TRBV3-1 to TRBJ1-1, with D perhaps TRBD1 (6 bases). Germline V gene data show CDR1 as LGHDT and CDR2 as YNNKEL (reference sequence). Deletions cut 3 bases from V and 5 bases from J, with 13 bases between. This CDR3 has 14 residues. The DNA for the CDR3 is TGTGCCAGCAGCCAGAGCGACAGGTTTACTGAAGCTTTCTTT. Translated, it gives CASSQSDRFTEAFF.

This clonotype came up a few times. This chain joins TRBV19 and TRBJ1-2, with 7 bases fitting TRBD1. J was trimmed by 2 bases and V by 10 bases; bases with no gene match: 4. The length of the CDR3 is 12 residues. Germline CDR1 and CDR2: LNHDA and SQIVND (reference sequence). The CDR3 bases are TGTGCCACAGAGGACAGGAACTATGGCTACACCTTC. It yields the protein CATEDRNYGYTF.

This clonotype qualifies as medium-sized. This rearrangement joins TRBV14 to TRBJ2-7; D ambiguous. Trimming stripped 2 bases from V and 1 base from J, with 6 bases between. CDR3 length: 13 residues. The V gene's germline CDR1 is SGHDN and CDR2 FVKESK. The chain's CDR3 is CASSQKRSYEQYF. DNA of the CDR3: TGTGCCAGCAGCCAAAAGAGATCCTACGAGCAGTACTTC.

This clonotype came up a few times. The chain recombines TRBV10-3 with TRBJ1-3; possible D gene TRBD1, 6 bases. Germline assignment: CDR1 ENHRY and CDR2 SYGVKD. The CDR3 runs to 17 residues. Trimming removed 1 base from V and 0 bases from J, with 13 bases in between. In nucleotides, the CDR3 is TGTGCCATCAGTGAGTACCCCGACAGGATCTCTGGAAACACCATATATTTT. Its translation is CAISEYPDRISGNTIYF.